What follows are 17 T cell receptor beta chains derived from one specimen sequenced in a study of blood T cell repertoires in COVID-19. Clones were sequenced by immunoSEQ multiplex PCR, and TCRdb holds only the in-frame ones, with some missing. Here the sample spans about 250,000 clones, approximately 89% being singletons. Input material: peripheral blood. These receptors all come from a woman under 40 with COVID-19, enrolled during active disease.

This chain connects TRBV10-1 to TRBJ1-1; 7 bases are a match to TRBD1. The CDR3 has 15 amino acids. The V segment lost 2 bases and the J segment 3 bases; nucleotides outside the gene matches: 6. CDR1 WNHNN and CDR2 SYGVQD come from the germline V gene (reference sequence). The CDR3 here is CASSETGQPYTEAFF. The DNA for the CDR3 is TGCGCCAGCAGTGAGACGGGACAGCCATACACTGAAGCTTTCTTT.

The chain joins TRBV25-1 to TRBJ1-5; 7 bases agree with TRBD1. The germline gives CDR1 MGHDK, CDR2 SYGVNS. Unmatched junction bases numbered 9, after V lost 7 bases and J lost 0 bases. The length of the CDR3 is 16 residues. The DNA for the CDR3 is TGTGCCAGCACCAGACAGGGCGGTTATAGCAATCAGCCCCAGCATTTT. This codes for CASTRQGGYSNQPQHF. The variable domain in full, completed from reference TRBV25-1 and TRBJ1-5, reads EADIYQTPRYLVIGTGKKITLECSQTMGHDKMYWYQQDPGMELHLIHYSYGVNSTEKGDLSSESTVSRIRTEHFPLTLESARPSHTSQYLCASTRQGGYSNQPQHFGDGTRLSIL.

This rearrangement joins TRBV6-2 or TRBV6-3 to TRBJ2-7; D may be TRBD1 (5 bases). This CDR3 is 14 amino acids long. From germline, CDR1 is MNHEY and CDR2 SVGEGT. Between the trimmed V and J ends, which lost 4 bases and 5 bases, there was a span of 15 bases. The CDR3 spells CASSFWQGMDEQYF. In nucleotides, the CDR3 is TGTGCCAGCAGTTTTTGGCAGGGTATGGACGAGCAGTACTTC.

This chain connects TRBV28 to TRBJ1-2; a weak D match, TRBD1 (6 bases). Per the germline V gene, CDR1 is MDHEN and CDR2 is SYDVKM. CDR3 length: 14 residues. Trimming shortened V by 10 bases and J by 7 bases, and 22 bases separated the two germline ends. The CDR3 loop reads CAILRDIKRSGYTF. DNA of the CDR3: TGTGCCATTCTACGGGACATCAAGAGGAGTGGCTACACCTTC.

V usage is TRBV2 and J usage is TRBJ1-4; 7 bases are shared with TRBD1. Germline V gene sequence: CDR1 SNHLY, CDR2 FYNNEI. V lost 10 bases to trimming and J lost 5 bases; unmatched junction nucleotides: 4. The CDR3 has 12 residues. CDR3 coding DNA: TGTGCCACCCACAGGGGAAATGAAAAACTGTTTTTT. It translates to CATHRGNEKLFF. The full variable domain, rest sourced from reference TRBV2 and TRBJ1-4, is EPEVTQTPSHQVTQMGQEVILRCVPISNHLYFYWYRQILGQKVEFLVSFYNNEISEKSEIFDDQFSVERPDGSNFTLKIRSTKLEDSAMYFCATHRGNEKLFFGSGTQLSVL.

This chain uses TRBV5-5 with TRBJ2-5, with D unresolved. With 0 bases removed from V and 2 bases from J, the gap between germline ends came to 8 bases. This CDR3 has 14 amino acids. CDR1 is SGHKS, CDR2 YYEKEE, per germline (reference sequence). In nucleotides, the CDR3 is TGTGCCAGCAGCTTGGCTACGTATCAAGAGACCCAGTACTTC. It translates to CASSLATYQETQYF.

This sequence joins TRBV11-3 and TRBJ1-1; 7 bases line up with TRBD1. The CDR3 extends over 15 amino acids. Losses at the gene ends were 1 base for V and 0 bases for J; bases not matched to a gene: 2. Germline assignment: CDR1 SGHNT and CDR2 YENEEA. This chain's CDR3 is CASSLATGVNTEAFF. The CDR3 bases are TGTGCCAGCAGCTTAGCAACAGGGGTGAACACTGAAGCTTTCTTT.

The chain employs TRBV7-8 and TRBJ2-2, with D possibly matching TRBD2 (6 bases). This CDR3 has 13 amino acids. V dropped 6 bases and J dropped 5 bases, with 10 bases sitting between them. CDR1 is SGHVS and CDR2 is FQNEAQ in the germline V gene. In DNA, the CDR3 is TGTGCCAGCAGAATTCGGGGGACCGGGGAGCTGTTTTTT. Its translation: CASRIRGTGELFF.

V gene TRBV3-1 (or the pseudogene TRBV3-2) combines with J gene TRBJ1-5; 8 bases agree with TRBD1. The CDR3 is made up of 14 amino acids. V shed 0 bases and J 6 bases; nucleotides not matched to a gene: 1. Germline V gene lookup returns CDR1 LGHDT and CDR2 YNNKEL (reference sequence). The CDR3 spells CASSQEQGVQPQHF. The CDR3 bases are TGTGCCAGCAGCCAAGAACAGGGGGTTCAGCCCCAGCATTTT.

This sequence joins TRBV24-1 and TRBJ2-1, with D tentatively TRBD2 (5 bases). CDR3 size: 13 residues. CDR1 is KGHDR, CDR2 SFDVKD, per germline. Trimming shortened V by 5 bases and J by 4 bases, and 8 bases separated the two germline ends. DNA of the CDR3: TGTGCCACCAGTGGAGGGCAGTACAATGAGCAGTTCTTC. It specifies CATSGGQYNEQFF.

The count of this clone is one. This chain links TRBV6-2 or TRBV6-3 with TRBJ1-5; TRBD1 agrees at 7 bases. The CDR3 has 13 amino acids. Germline trimming cut 6 bases from V and 7 bases from J; bases unmatched to any gene: 6. From germline, CDR1 is MNHEY and CDR2 SVGEGT. CDR3 residues: CASSAGGWQPQHF. The DNA for the CDR3 is TGTGCCAGCAGCGCAGGGGGGTGGCAGCCCCAGCATTTT.

This clone was counted only a few times. The rearrangement joins TRBV29-1 to TRBJ2-2, with TRBD2 as a possible D gene (5 bases). Trimming shortened V by 6 bases and J by 6 bases, and 20 bases separated the two germline ends. The CDR3 loop spans 15 amino acids. Germline CDR1 reads SQVTM; CDR2 reads ANQGSEA. The DNA of the CDR3 is TGCAGCGTGGGAGCGAGTTTCTCGGATCCCGGGGAGCTGTTTTTT. This sequence encodes CSVGASFSDPGELFF.

The rearrangement joins TRBV24-1 to TRBJ1-1; 8 nucleotides agree with TRBD1. This CDR3 spans 15 amino acids. Germline assignment: CDR1 KGHDR and CDR2 SFDVKD. V dropped 3 bases and J dropped 6; count of bases not matched to a gene: 8. The CDR3 coding sequence is TGTGCCACCAGTGATACAGGACAGGGCGTAGCTGAAGCTTTCTTT. Its protein product is CATSDTGQGVAEAFF.

This clone has more than one count but fewer than ten. The V call is TRBV5-1, the J call TRBJ2-3; D might be TRBD1 (6 bases). Germline V gene sequence: CDR1 SGHRS, CDR2 YFSETQ. This CDR3 has 15 amino acids. V lost 2 bases and J 0 bases, leaving 10 bases between the germline ends. As DNA, the CDR3 is TGCGCCAGCAGCTTAGTTCAGGGGAGCACAGATACGCAGTATTTT. Its protein product is CASSLVQGSTDTQYF.

This clone was observed once. The chain carries TRBV27 and TRBJ1-6; maybe TRBD1 (5 bases). The germline CDR1 and CDR2 sequences are MNHEY and SMNVEV (reference sequence). V was pared by 2 bases and J by 7 bases, with 12 bases between. The CDR3 has 15 amino acids. CDR3 sequence: CASSLQGEGNSPLHF. The CDR3 nucleotides read TGTGCCAGCAGTTTACAAGGGGAGGGAAATTCACCCCTCCACTTT.

The genes are TRBV6-5 and TRBJ1-2; unclear D gene. CDR3 size: 14 residues. Per the germline V gene, CDR1 is MNHEY and CDR2 is SVGAGI. Trimming took off 0 bases at V and 8 bases at J, with 13 bases between the two ends. The CDR3 DNA sequence: TGTGCCAGCAGTTACTCGGCAGATGCAACCGGCTACACCTTC. Translation: CASSYSADATGYTF.

The chain couples TRBV3-1 (or the pseudogene TRBV3-2) to TRBJ1-3; tentatively, D is TRBD1 (6 bases). Germline assignment: CDR1 LGHDT and CDR2 YNNKEL (reference sequence). There are 12 residues in the CDR3. Between the trimmed V and J ends, which lost 6 bases and 14 bases, there was a span of 17 bases. CDR3 in amino acids: CASRYGGRRLYF. CDR3 nucleotide sequence: TGTGCCAGCAGATACGGGGGGCGTCGCCTATATTTT.